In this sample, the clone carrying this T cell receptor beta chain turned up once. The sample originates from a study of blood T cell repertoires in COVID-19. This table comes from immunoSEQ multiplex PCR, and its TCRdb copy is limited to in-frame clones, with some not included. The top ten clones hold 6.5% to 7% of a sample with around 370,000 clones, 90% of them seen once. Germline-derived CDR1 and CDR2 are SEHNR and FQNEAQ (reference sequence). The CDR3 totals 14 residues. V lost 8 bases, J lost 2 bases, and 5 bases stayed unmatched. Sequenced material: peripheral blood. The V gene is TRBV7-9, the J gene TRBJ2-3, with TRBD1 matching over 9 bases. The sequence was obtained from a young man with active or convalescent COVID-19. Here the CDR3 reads CASSGTGPTDTQYF. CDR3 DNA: TGTGCCAGCTCCGGGACAGGGCCCACAGATACGCAGTATTTT.